This TCR beta chain was obtained from a study of CD8+ T cells in alopecia areata. Study-wide background: Patients in the treated group were given tofacitinib by mouth, 5 to 10 mg twice a day. Tofacitinib ran 6 to 18 months, followed by 6 months off drug. Study-wide results and limits: Affected lesional scalp, above all in alopecia totalis/universalis, was more clonal than normal scalp.

Germline values: CDR1 SNHLY, CDR2 FYNNEI. The CDR3 has 12 amino acids. V gave up 3 bases and J gave up 8 bases, with 10 bases separating them. Extraction and reverse transcription of RNA yielded cDNA as the sequencing template. Assay used: immunoSEQ multiplex PCR; TCRdb lists only in-frame clones, some missing. The sample records about 130,000 clones, 45% to 65% being singletons. As for this clone: Its antigen is not identified.

Lesional scalp punch biopsies and peripheral blood were collected from alopecia areata patients. Here the sequenced sample was CD4+ T cells sorted from blood, taken at week 0. This chain connects TRBV2 to TRBJ1-2; no clear D gene. This clonotype was obtained from a human donor with alopecia areata. The CDR3 region has the DNA TGTGCCAGCAGTGATAGGGCGGCGGGCTACACCTTC. Protein: CASSDRAAGYTF.